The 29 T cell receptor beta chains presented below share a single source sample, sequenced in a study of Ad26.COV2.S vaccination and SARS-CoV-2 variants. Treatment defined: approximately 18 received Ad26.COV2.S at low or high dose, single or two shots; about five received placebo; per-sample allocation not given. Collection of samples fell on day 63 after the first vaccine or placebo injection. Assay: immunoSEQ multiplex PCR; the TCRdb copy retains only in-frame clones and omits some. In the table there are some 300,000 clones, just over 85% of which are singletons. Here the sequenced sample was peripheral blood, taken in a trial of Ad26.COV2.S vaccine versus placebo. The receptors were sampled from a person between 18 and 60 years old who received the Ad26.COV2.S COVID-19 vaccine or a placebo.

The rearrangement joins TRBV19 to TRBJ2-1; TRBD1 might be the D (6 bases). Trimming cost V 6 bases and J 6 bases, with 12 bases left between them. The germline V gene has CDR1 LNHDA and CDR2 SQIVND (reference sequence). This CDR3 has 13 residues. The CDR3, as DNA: TGTGCCAGTAGGCGGACAGACCTCAATGAGCAGTTCTTC. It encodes CASRRTDLNEQFF.

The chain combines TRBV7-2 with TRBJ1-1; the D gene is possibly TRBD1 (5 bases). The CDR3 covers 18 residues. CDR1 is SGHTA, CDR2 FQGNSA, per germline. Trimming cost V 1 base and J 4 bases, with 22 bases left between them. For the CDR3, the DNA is TGTGCCAGCAGCTTAGATTATTGGGTGGGCAGGGCCTTCACTGAAGCTTTCTTT. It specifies CASSLDYWVGRAFTEAFF.

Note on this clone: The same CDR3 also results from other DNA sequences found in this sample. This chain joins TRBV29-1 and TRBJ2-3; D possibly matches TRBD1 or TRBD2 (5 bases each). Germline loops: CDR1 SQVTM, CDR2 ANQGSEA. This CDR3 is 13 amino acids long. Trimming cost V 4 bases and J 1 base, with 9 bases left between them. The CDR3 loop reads CSVGGSGTDTQYF. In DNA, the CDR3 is TGCAGCGTTGGGGGGTCTGGCACAGATACGCAGTATTTT.

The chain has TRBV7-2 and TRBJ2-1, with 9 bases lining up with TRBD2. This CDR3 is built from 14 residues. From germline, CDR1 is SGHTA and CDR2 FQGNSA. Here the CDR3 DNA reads TGTGCTTGCGGGCGGGGGGGACCGTCAAGTGAGCAGTTCTTC. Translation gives CACGRGGPSSEQFF.

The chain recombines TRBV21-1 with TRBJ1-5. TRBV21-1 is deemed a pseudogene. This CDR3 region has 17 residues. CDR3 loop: CASSKNGGGREFQPQHF. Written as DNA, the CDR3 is TGTGCCAGCAGCAAAAACGGGGGCGGCAGGGAGTTTCAGCCCCAGCATTTT.

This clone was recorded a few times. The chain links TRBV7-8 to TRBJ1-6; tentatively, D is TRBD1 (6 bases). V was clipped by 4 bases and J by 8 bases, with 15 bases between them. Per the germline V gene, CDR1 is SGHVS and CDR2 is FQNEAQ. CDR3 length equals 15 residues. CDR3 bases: TGTGCCAGCAGCTCATGGACAGCTAATGATTCACCCCTCCACTTT. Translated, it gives CASSSWTANDSPLHF. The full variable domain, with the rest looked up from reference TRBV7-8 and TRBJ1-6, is GAGVSQSPRYKVAKRGQDVALRCDPISGHVSLFWYQQALGQGPEFLTYFQNEAQLDKSGLPSDRFFAERPEGSVSTLKIQRTQQEDSAVYLCASSSWTANDSPLHFGNGTRLTVT.

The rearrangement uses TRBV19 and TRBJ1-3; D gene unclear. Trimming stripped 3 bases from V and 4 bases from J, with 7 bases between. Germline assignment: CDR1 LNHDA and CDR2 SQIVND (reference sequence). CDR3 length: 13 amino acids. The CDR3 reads CASSIAPGNTIYF. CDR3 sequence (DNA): TGTGCCAGTAGTATCGCCCCAGGAAACACCATATATTTT.

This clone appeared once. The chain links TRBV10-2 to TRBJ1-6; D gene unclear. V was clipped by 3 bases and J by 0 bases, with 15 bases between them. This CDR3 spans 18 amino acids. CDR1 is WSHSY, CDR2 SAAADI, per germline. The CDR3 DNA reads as TGCGCCAGCAGTGAAGGTGGAGTGGCAGCCTCCTATAATTCACCCCTCCACTTT. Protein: CASSEGGVAASYNSPLHF.

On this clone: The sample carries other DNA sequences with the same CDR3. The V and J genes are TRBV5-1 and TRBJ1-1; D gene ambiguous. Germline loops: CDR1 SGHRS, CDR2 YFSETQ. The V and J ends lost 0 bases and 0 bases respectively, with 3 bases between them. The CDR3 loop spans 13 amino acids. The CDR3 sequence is CASSLGMNTEAFF. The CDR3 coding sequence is TGCGCCAGCAGCTTGGGTATGAACACTGAAGCTTTCTTT.

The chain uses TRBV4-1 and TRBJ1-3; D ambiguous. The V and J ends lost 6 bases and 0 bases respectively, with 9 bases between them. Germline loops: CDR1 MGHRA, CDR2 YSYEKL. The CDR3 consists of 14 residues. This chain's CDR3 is CASRAGSSGNTIYF. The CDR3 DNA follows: TGCGCCAGCAGGGCGGGATCCTCTGGAAACACCATATATTTT.

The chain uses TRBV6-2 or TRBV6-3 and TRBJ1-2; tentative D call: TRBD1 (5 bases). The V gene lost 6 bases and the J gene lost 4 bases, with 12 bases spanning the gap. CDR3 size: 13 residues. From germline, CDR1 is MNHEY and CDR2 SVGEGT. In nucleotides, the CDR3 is TGTGCCAGCAGCCAGAAGGGGCTCTATGGCTACACCTTC. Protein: CASSQKGLYGYTF.

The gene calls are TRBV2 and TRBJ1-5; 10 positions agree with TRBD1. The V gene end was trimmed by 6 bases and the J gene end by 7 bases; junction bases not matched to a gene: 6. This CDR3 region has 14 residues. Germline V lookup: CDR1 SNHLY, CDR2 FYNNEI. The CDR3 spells CASRGQGEVQPQHF. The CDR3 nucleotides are TGTGCCAGCAGAGGACAGGGGGAGGTCCAGCCCCAGCATTTT.

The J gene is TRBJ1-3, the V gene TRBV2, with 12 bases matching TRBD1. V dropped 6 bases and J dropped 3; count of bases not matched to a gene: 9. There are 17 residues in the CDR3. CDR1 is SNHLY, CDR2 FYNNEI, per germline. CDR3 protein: CASRAGQGAKDGNTIYF. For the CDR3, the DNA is TGTGCCAGCAGAGCGGGACAGGGGGCAAAGGATGGAAACACCATATATTTT.

The CDR3 loop is CASSAGTQGDTQYF. In DNA, the CDR3 is TGTGCCAGCAGCGCAGGGACACAGGGGGATACGCAGTATTTT. The genes are TRBV7-6 and TRBJ2-3; 7 positions match TRBD1. The CDR3 contains 14 residues. In germline, CDR1 is SGHVS, CDR2 FNYEAQ. V dropped 5 bases and J dropped 6; count of bases not matched to a gene: 8.

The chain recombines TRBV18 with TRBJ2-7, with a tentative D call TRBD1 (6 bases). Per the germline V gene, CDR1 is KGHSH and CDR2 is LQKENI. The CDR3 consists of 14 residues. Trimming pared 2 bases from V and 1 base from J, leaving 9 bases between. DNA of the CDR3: TGTGCCAGCTCACCAGCACAGGGATCCTACGAGCAGTACTTC. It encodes CASSPAQGSYEQYF.

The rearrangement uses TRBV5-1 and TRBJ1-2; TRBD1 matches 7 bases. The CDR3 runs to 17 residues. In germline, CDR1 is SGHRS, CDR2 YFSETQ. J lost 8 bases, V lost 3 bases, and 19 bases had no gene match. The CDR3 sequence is CASSSRTGQLGPGGYTF. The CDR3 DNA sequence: TGCGCCAGCAGCTCCAGGACGGGACAGCTCGGCCCGGGGGGCTACACCTTC. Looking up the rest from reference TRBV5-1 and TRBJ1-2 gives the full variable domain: KAGVTQTPRYLIKTRGQQVTLSCSPISGHRSVSWYQQTPGQGLQFLFEYFSETQRNKGNFPGRFSGRQFSNSRSEMNVSTLELGDSALYLCASSSRTGQLGPGGYTFGSGTRLTVV.

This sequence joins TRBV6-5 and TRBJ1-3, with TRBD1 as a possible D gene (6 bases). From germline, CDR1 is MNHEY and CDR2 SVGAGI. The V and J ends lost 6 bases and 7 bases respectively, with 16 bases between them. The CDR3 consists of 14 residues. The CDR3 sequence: CASSTAGAGNTIYF. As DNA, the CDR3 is TGTGCCAGCAGCACCGCGGGGGCGGGGAACACCATATATTTT.

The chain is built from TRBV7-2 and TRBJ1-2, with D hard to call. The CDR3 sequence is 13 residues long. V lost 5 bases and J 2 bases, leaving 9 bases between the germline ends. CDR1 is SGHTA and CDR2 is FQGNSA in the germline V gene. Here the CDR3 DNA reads TGTGCCAGCAGCCAACAGCTAAACTATGGCTACACCTTC. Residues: CASSQQLNYGYTF.

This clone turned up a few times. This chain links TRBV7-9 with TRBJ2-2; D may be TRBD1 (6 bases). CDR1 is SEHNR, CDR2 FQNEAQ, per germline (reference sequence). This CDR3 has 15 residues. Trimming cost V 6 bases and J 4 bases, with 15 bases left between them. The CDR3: CASRPLTGSTGELFF. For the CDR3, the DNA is TGTGCCAGCAGGCCCCTTACAGGGTCCACCGGGGAGCTGTTTTTT.

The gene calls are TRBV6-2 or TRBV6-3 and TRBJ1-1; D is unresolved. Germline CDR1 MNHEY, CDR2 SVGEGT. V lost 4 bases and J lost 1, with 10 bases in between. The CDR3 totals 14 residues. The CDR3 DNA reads TGTGCCAGCAGTTGGTCCAGTCCGAACACTGAAGCTTTCTTT. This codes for CASSWSSPNTEAFF.

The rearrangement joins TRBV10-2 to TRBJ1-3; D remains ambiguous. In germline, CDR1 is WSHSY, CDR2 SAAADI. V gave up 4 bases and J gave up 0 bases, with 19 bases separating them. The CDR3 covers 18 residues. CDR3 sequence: CASSADPRLISSGNTIYF. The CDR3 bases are TGCGCCAGCAGTGCGGACCCCCGTCTCATAAGCTCTGGAAACACCATATATTTT.

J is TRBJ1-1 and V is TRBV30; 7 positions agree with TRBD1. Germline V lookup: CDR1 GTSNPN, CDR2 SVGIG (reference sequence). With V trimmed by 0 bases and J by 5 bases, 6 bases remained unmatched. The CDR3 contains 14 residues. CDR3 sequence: CAWSVGRGQTEAFF. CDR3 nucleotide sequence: TGTGCCTGGAGTGTAGGGAGGGGGCAAACTGAAGCTTTCTTT.

The CDR3 DNA reads as TGTGCCTGGAGTCTCGGAGAATACTCACCCCTCCACTTT. It yields the protein CAWSLGEYSPLHF. The V and J genes are TRBV30 and TRBJ1-6; the D is unclear. CDR1 GTSNPN and CDR2 SVGIG come from the germline V gene (reference sequence). The V end lost 2 bases, the J end lost 10 bases, and 12 bases lay between the germline ends. The CDR3 covers 13 residues. Filled out from reference TRBV30 and TRBJ1-6, the complete variable domain reads SQTIHQWPATLVQPVGSPLSLECTVEGTSNPNLYWYRQAAGRGLQLLFYSVGIGQISSEVPQNLSASRPQDRQFILSSKKLLLSDSGFYLCAWSLGEYSPLHFGNGTRLTVT.

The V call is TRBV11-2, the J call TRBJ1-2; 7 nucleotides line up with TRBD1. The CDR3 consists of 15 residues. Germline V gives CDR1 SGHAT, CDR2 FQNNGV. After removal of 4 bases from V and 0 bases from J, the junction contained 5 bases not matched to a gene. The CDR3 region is CASSSLGQPNYGYTF. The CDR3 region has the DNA TGTGCCAGCAGCTCACTGGGACAGCCTAACTATGGCTACACCTTC.

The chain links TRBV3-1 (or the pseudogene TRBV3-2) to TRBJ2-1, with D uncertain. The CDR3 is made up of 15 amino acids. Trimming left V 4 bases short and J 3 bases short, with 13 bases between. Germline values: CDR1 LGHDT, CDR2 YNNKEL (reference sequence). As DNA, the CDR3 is TGTGCCAGCAGCCTAACCCTGGTGGGCTACAATGAGCAGTTCTTC. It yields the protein CASSLTLVGYNEQFF.

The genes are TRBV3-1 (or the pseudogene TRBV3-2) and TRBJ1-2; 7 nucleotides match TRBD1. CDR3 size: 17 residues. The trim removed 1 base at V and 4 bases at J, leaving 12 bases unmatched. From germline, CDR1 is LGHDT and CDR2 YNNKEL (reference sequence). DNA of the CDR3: TGTGCCAGCAGCCAAGTAACCCGGGACAGCTTACTCTATGGCTACACCTTC. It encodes CASSQVTRDSLLYGYTF.

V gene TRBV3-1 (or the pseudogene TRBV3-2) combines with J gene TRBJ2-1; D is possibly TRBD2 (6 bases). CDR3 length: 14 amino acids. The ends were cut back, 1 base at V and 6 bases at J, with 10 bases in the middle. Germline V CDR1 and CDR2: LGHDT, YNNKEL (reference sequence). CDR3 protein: CASSQVASANEQFF. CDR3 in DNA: TGTGCCAGCAGCCAAGTTGCTAGCGCCAATGAGCAGTTCTTC.

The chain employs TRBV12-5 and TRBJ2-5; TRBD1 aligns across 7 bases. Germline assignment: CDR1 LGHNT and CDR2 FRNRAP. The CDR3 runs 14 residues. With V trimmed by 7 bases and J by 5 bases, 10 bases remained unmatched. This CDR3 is CASVPEGARETQYF. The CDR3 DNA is TGTGCTAGTGTTCCAGAGGGGGCACGGGAGACCCAGTACTTC.

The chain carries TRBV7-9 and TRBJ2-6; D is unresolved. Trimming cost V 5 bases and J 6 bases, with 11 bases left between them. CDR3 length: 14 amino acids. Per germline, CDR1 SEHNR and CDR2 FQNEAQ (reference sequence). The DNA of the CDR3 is TGTGCCAGCAGCACCTTTACATTGGCCAACGTCCTGACTTTC. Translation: CASSTFTLANVLTF.